This T cell receptor (beta chain) was captured in a study of identifying expanded T cells in peripheral blood. The ends lost 5 bases at V and 7 bases at J; junction bases unmatched: 8. CDR1 SEHNR and CDR2 FQNEAQ come from the germline V gene (reference sequence). CDR3 length equals 14 residues. Repertoires were generated with immunoSEQ multiplex PCR, while TCRdb's copy carries only in-frame clones and drops some. The sample consists of some 93,000 clones, 88% of them appearing once. Sequencing input: blood. This rearrangement joins TRBV7-9 to TRBJ1-1; TRBD1 agrees at 9 bases. This TCR came from a person aged 18 to 75 in good health. The CDR3: CASSAPYRGREAFF. The CDR3 bases are TGTGCCAGCAGCGCCCCATACAGGGGGCGTGAAGCTTTCTTT.